The rows below give T cell receptor beta chains drawn from one sample of a study of memory CD4+ T cells and cytomegalovirus serostatus. Assay: immunoSEQ multiplex PCR; the TCRdb copy retains only in-frame clones and omits some. The data show approximately 46,000 clones, about 80% seen once. The sample was memory CD4+ T cells from blood. The receptors were gathered from an adult in good health and CMV-seronegative. The CDR3 runs from the conserved cysteine through the conserved F or W. The D gene is left open where the match is weak. The size field is filled for only some rows; it gives once, few, many or a size class.

TGTGCCAGCAAATGGGACAGCTCTGGAAACACCATATATTTT,CASKWDSSGNTIYF,TRBV11-2,TRBD1,TRBJ1-3,.
TGTGCCAGCAGCTTAGATCGGGCAGGGATCATTCAGTACTTC,CASSLDRAGIIQYF,TRBV11-2,.,TRBJ2-4,.
TGTGCCAGCAGCCAAGTCAAGTCTGGGGGGGTCTATGGCTACACCTTC,CASSQVKSGGVYGYTF,TRBV4-2,.,TRBJ1-2,.
TGTGCTAGCAGCTTACCCCCCGCCGGCAGGGGGACGACCGGGGAGCTGTTTTTT,CASSLPPAGRGTTGELFF,TRBV7-7,TRBD1,TRBJ2-2,.
TGTGCCAGCAGCCCCTTGTGGGGGAACAACGAGCAGTACTTC,CASSPLWGNNEQYF,TRBV7-6,.,TRBJ2-7,.
TGTGCCAGCACCCTTTACCCAGGGGGCCCGCGAAACACCATATATTTT,CASTLYPGGPRNTIYF,TRBV9,TRBD1,TRBJ1-3,few
TGTGCCAGCAGCTTAACCAGGGATGGCTACACCTTC,CASSLTRDGYTF,TRBV5-4,.,TRBJ1-2,.
TGTGCCAGCATTCGTGGGGGGAGCCTGAATGGCTACACCTTC,CASIRGGSLNGYTF,TRBV25-1,.,TRBJ1-2,.
TGCGCCAGCAGGGAAGGACAGGGTTGGGTCAAAAACATTCAGTACTTC,CASREGQGWVKNIQYF,TRBV23-1,TRBD1,TRBJ2-4,.
TGTGCCAGCTCACCGGCAGGGGAGGGGCAGTACTTC,CASSPAGEGQYF,TRBV18,.,TRBJ2-7,.